This T cell receptor beta chain was sequenced during a study of blood T cell repertoires in COVID-19 (TCRdb year 2020). Turning to the overall study: Samples covering the acute and convalescent phases of COVID-19 were provided by collaborators in the United States, Italy and Spain. The prospective study material was composed of cDNA or gDNA derived from T cells, B-cell-depleted T cells, or PBMCs. The dataset comprised deeply sampled blood TCRbeta repertoires from subjects exposed to, actively infected with, or recovered from COVID-19. The repertoires were released in a freely available public database meant as a resource for research on the immune response to SARS-CoV-2. Samples were obtained from the ongoing ImmuneRACE study (first 160 participants) and from 1,254 subjects provided by 6 global collaborators. Nearly every sample came with metadata listing a de-identified subject ID, COVID-19 status, age in years and sex. HLA class I and class II types, where available, came from metadata supplied by the sample provider rather than from assay-based typing.

The investigation overall reported the following: Clinical and demographic metadata were provided uncurated, with the amount varying by source and participant.

The collaborating institutions used their own protocols to collect whole blood in K2EDTA tubes. For TCRbeta analysis, collaborators shipped samples as frozen whole blood, isolated PBMCs, or DNA extracted from either of those sample types. TCRbeta CDR3 regions were amplified from genomic DNA by means of the immunoSEQ Assay, a bias-controlled multiplex PCR. In the paper's pipeline: Nucleated cell counts per sample were estimated from amplification of reference gene primers within the assay. Sequence reads were collapsed and filtered to measure the absolute abundance of every unique TCRbeta CDR3 rearrangement. For each sample, productive Simpson clonality was calculated by taking the square root of Simpson's diversity index across productive rearrangements. In TCRdb, the immuneACCESS table is reduced to in-frame sequences with V and J assigned. These tables do not hold every clone; where another copy was compared, an unresolved V gene accounts for under half, and the others remain unexplained. V and J calls plus clone size are reproduced from that table; the DNA served to infer D and trimming. Here the sample has 100,000 or so clones; approximately 92% occur a single time. The ten largest account for approximately 5.8% of the sample.

This clone showed up just once. It has no known antigen specificity. No much larger clone exists at a distance of one base, and base qualities are not known. Trimming removed 3 bases from V and 5 bases from J, leaving 11 bases between the germline ends. Counted from cysteine to phenylalanine, this CDR3 has 13 amino acids. Just CDR3 DNA is preserved here, 39 bases in frame from base 1. Taken from the germline V gene, the CDR1 and CDR2 loops are SGHDT and YYEEEE. The specimen sequenced was peripheral blood. The sequence was obtained from a middle-aged man with active COVID-19. Rearrangement joined TRBV5-6 to TRBJ1-2; no confident D gene assignment can be made. The CDR3 protein is CASSSSFLYGYTF. The bases read TGTGCCAGCAGCTCCTCCTTCCTATATGGCTACACCTTC.